The 19 T cell receptor beta chains in this list originate from one sample, sequenced in a study of T cell responses to AZD1222 COVID-19 vaccine (dated by TCRdb to about 2021). Read against the paper, the sample's time point label means: about 28 days (+/-7) after the second vaccine dose. Libraries were made using the immunoSEQ multiplex PCR assay. TCRdb took over this immuneACCESS table, retaining in-frame rearrangements with V and J assigned. Such tables are incomplete; in checked studies, under half of the missing clones stem from an unresolved V gene, and the remainder is unexplained. The sample records under 150,000 clones, almost 90% of which are singletons. Together, the top ten hold under 2% of the sample. Sample: peripheral blood, taken 28 days after the second AZD1222 dose. All receptors derive from an adult who received the AZD1222 COVID-19 vaccine.

This chain uses TRBV19 with TRBJ1-4; TRBD1 might be the D (6 bases). The ends were cut back, 8 bases at V and 3 bases at J, with 13 bases in the middle. This CDR3 comprises 14 residues. Germline CDR1 and CDR2: LNHDA and SQIVND (reference sequence). CDR3 nucleotide sequence: TGTGCCAGTTCCCTCAGGGGTGCTAATGAAAAACTGTTTTTT. Protein sequence: CASSLRGANEKLFF.

The chain recombines TRBV4-3 with TRBJ2-1; no firm D call. The CDR3 runs to 14 residues. V was shortened by 0 bases and J by 5 bases, with 8 bases between the two germline ends. The germline CDR1 and CDR2 sequences are LGHNA and YSLEER. Written as DNA, the CDR3 is TGCGCCAGCAGCCAAGATCTTACAGACAATGAGCAGTTCTTC. It encodes CASSQDLTDNEQFF.

V usage is TRBV18 and J usage is TRBJ2-2; the D gene is possibly TRBD2 (5 bases). The germline CDR1 and CDR2 sequences are KGHSH and LQKENI. The CDR3 has 13 amino acids. The V end was cut by 3 bases, the J end by 9 bases, with 11 bases between. In nucleotides, the CDR3 is TGTGCCAGCTCACCGTCGAGGGCGTGGGAGCTGTTTTTT. Protein: CASSPSRAWELFF.

The chain uses TRBV10-1 and TRBJ1-4; D gene unclear. The length of the CDR3 is 15 residues. Trimming took 0 bases from V and 4 from J, leaving 9 bases between them. Germline CDR1 is WNHNN and CDR2 is SYGVQD (reference sequence). CDR3 in amino acids: CASSESIGLNEKLFF. CDR3 in DNA: TGCGCCAGCAGTGAGTCGATAGGGCTTAATGAAAAACTGTTTTTT.

Concerning this clone itself: The identical CDR3 is also encoded by other nucleotide sequences in the sample. V is TRBV27 and J is TRBJ1-2; tentative D call: TRBD1 (5 bases). Trimming cost V 3 bases and J 7 bases, with 12 bases left between them. The CDR3 runs 13 residues. The germline V gene has CDR1 MNHEY and CDR2 SMNVEV (reference sequence). The CDR3 region is CASSFRGAGGYTF. CDR3 sequence (DNA): TGTGCCAGCAGTTTTCGAGGGGCTGGTGGCTACACCTTC.

V is TRBV5-1 and J is TRBJ1-6, with D maybe TRBD1 (5 bases). Germline V gene lookup returns CDR1 SGHRS and CDR2 YFSETQ. V lost 4 bases to trimming and J lost 7 bases, with 15 bases between them. The CDR3 is 15 amino acids. CDR3 amino acids: CASSLEGRENSPLHF. The CDR3 DNA reads as TGCGCCAGCAGCCTAGAGGGGAGGGAGAATTCACCCCTCCACTTT.

This chain joins TRBV11-2 and TRBJ2-1; no firm D call. The CDR3 contains 12 residues. Trimming pared 3 bases from V and 5 bases from J, leaving 5 bases between. CDR1 and CDR2 from the germline V gene are SGHAT and FQNNGV. CDR3 in amino acids: CASSFTNNEQFF. The DNA of the CDR3 is TGTGCCAGCAGCTTTACTAACAATGAGCAGTTCTTC.

The sample holds one count of this clone. This chain connects TRBV2 to TRBJ2-2; no firm D call. CDR1 is SNHLY, CDR2 FYNNEI, per germline. The CDR3 sequence is 15 residues long. V gave up 7 bases and J gave up 3 bases, with 15 bases separating them. CDR3 protein: CASKQRQVDTGELFF. The CDR3 DNA reads TGTGCCAGCAAACAACGGCAGGTCGACACCGGGGAGCTGTTTTTT. The full variable domain, completed using reference TRBV2 and TRBJ2-2, is EPEVTQTPSHQVTQMGQEVILRCVPISNHLYFYWYRQILGQKVEFLVSFYNNEISEKSEIFDDQFSVERPDGSNFTLKIRSTKLEDSAMYFCASKQRQVDTGELFFGEGSRLTVL.

V usage is TRBV23-1 and J usage is TRBJ2-5, with D possibly matching TRBD1 (5 bases). TRBV23-1 is recorded as an ORF, its role being uncertain. Trimming removed 3 bases at V and 1 base at J, with 18 bases between. The CDR3 runs to 17 residues. Here the CDR3 reads CASSHFLTTDLQETQYF. CDR3 bases: TGCGCCAGCAGTCATTTCCTGACGACAGACCTCCAAGAGACCCAGTACTTC.

The chain carries TRBV15 and TRBJ2-7, with 7 nucleotides matching TRBD2. The V segment lost 0 bases and the J segment 6 bases; nucleotides outside the gene matches: 8. This CDR3 contains 15 residues. In germline, CDR1 is LNHNV, CDR2 YYDKDF (reference sequence). CDR3 DNA sequence: TGTGCCACCAGCAGAGATCTTGCGGGAGCGATCGAGCAGTACTTC. This encodes CATSRDLAGAIEQYF.

The chain has TRBV5-1 and TRBJ1-1; D is ambiguous. The CDR3 consists of 14 residues. Trimming took 3 bases from V and 0 from J, leaving 9 bases between them. The germline V gene has CDR1 SGHRS and CDR2 YFSETQ. CDR3 sequence (DNA): TGCGCCAGCAGCTCCAGCCCCTTGAACACTGAAGCTTTCTTT. This sequence encodes CASSSSPLNTEAFF.

The chain employs TRBV18 and TRBJ1-5, with 8 bases that match TRBD1. The CDR3 covers 14 residues. Germline CDR1 reads KGHSH; CDR2 reads LQKENI. V lost 5 bases and J lost 2; bases outside the gene matches: 2. The CDR3 protein is CASSVGQGNQPQHF. Here the CDR3 DNA reads TGTGCCAGCTCAGTGGGACAGGGCAATCAGCCCCAGCATTTT.

The chain recombines TRBV7-2 with TRBJ1-2; D is uncertain. The length of the CDR3 is 15 residues. CDR1 and CDR2 from the germline V gene are SGHTA and FQGNSA. V was shortened by 2 bases and J by 4 bases, with 14 bases between the two germline ends. CDR3 nucleotides: TGTGCCAGCAGCTTAACTGTCTCTGAATCCTATGGCTACACCTTC. This gives the protein CASSLTVSESYGYTF.

The chain employs TRBV24-1 and TRBJ2-2; D not certain. Per germline, CDR1 KGHDR and CDR2 SFDVKD. The CDR3 consists of 15 residues. V shed 0 bases and J shed 1 base, with 5 bases lying between them. The CDR3 nucleotides read TGTGCCACCAGTGATTTGCGAGGGAACACCGGGGAGCTGTTTTTT. Protein product: CATSDLRGNTGELFF.

The chain combines TRBV20-1 with TRBJ2-3; the D gene is possibly TRBD2 (6 bases). This CDR3 comprises 10 residues. The V end was cut by 3 bases, the J end by 11 bases, with 9 bases between. Per the germline V gene, CDR1 is DFQATT and CDR2 is SNEGSKA (reference sequence). This CDR3 is CSASGTLQYF. CDR3 DNA: TGCAGTGCTAGCGGGACTCTGCAGTATTTT.

This chain joins TRBV28 and TRBJ2-2, with D unresolved. Germline CDR1 reads MDHEN; CDR2 reads SYDVKM. This CDR3 comprises 14 residues. The V end was cut by 4 bases, the J end by 1 base, with 7 bases between. The DNA of the CDR3 is TGTGCCAGCAGTTCGACACTGAACACCGGGGAGCTGTTTTTT. This gives the protein CASSSTLNTGELFF.

V usage is TRBV10-3 and J usage is TRBJ2-1, with TRBD1 as a possible D gene (6 bases). The ends were cut back, 2 bases at V and 3 bases at J, with 11 bases in the middle. Germline V gene lookup returns CDR1 ENHRY and CDR2 SYGVKD. The CDR3 is 15 amino acids. In nucleotides, the CDR3 is TGTGCCATCAGTGAGAACTTACAGGGCTACAATGAGCAGTTCTTC. Translated, it gives CAISENLQGYNEQFF.

The rearrangement uses TRBV28 and TRBJ1-4, with TRBD1 matching 7 bases. V dropped 8 bases and J dropped 8; count of bases not matched to a gene: 8. CDR1 is MDHEN, CDR2 SYDVKM, per germline. The CDR3 sequence is 13 residues long. The CDR3 nucleotides read TGTGCCAGCCTGGACAGGTTGGAGGAAAAACTGTTTTTT. It codes for CASLDRLEEKLFF.

This clone was counted a single time. The chain has TRBV6-5 and TRBJ1-4; D is perhaps TRBD1 (5 bases). Trimming removed 5 bases at V and 5 bases at J, with 12 bases between. In germline, CDR1 is MNHEY, CDR2 SVGAGI. The CDR3 sequence is 14 residues long. The CDR3 region is CASSRGQVNEKLFF. The DNA of the CDR3 is TGTGCCAGCAGTAGAGGACAAGTGAATGAAAAACTGTTTTTT.